This record concerns one TCR beta chain sequence. The CDR3 is made up of 19 amino acids. Trimming took 3 bases from V and 9 from J; bases not matched to a gene: 19. Germline CDR1 SGHKS, CDR2 YYEKEE (reference sequence). Using immunoSEQ multiplex PCR, the repertoire was profiled, and TCRdb retains in-frame clones only, with some absent. Among about 320,000 clones listed, approximately 90% were seen once. The data belong to a study of blood T cell repertoires in COVID-19. Sequenced: PBMCs or T cells enriched from blood (not recorded which). The sequence was collected from a woman aged 25 to 45 who had been exposed to COVID-19. The genes are TRBV5-5 and TRBJ2-1; 12 bases are shared with TRBD2. For the CDR3, the DNA is TGTGCCAGCAGCTCACTAGAGACTAGCGGGGGTATCCCATATGGTGAGCAGTTCTTC. This gives the protein CASSSLETSGGIPYGEQFF.